These 7 T cell receptor beta chains were all obtained from the same sample, sequenced in a study of T-cell memory formation after mild COVID-19. TCRdb recomputed calls from the 5' RACE reads with MiXCR, one row per CDR3 protein. The sample has 170,000 or so distinct CDR3 sequences, about a fifth seen once. The sample consisted of PBMCs or a T cell subset sorted from them (not recorded which). The source of these receptors is an adult woman who had mild COVID-19 (a few samples of this study predate the infection). Cell type and time point are not known.

This clonotype turned up a few times. The chain employs TRBV4-1 and TRBJ1-2; no clear D. Germline CDR1 MGHRA, CDR2 YSYEKL. The CDR3 length is 14 residues. Trimming removed 1 base from V and 3 bases from J, with 9 bases in between. The chain's CDR3 is CASSQVSGDYGYTF. The CDR3 bases are TGCGCCAGCAGCCAAGTGTCCGGGGACTATGGCTACACCTTC.

The chain joins TRBV3-1 to TRBJ2-1; 7 positions match TRBD2. This CDR3 comprises 16 residues. Trimming removed 4 bases from V and 2 bases from J; junction bases left unmatched: 8. The germline gives CDR1 LGHDT, CDR2 YNNKEL (reference sequence). CDR3 region: CASSPSGEGTYNEQFF. CDR3 nucleotides: TGTGCCAGCAGCCCTAGCGGTGAAGGCACCTACAATGAGCAGTTCTTC.

The CDR3 DNA reads TGTGCCAGCAGTCTCTTTCGACTAGCGGGTACCTACAATGAGCAGTTCTTC. Protein product: CASSLFRLAGTYNEQFF. The V gene is TRBV28, the J gene TRBJ2-1; TRBD2 agrees at 10 bases. CDR3 length equals 17 residues. Germline CDR1 MDHEN, CDR2 SYDVKM. V lost 5 bases to trimming and J lost 2 bases; unmatched junction nucleotides: 9.

The chain links TRBV11-2 to TRBJ2-1; D ambiguous. V was trimmed by 1 base and J by 6 bases, leaving 13 bases between them. Germline CDR1 SGHAT, CDR2 FQNNGV. CDR3 length equals 15 residues. CDR3 DNA sequence: TGTGCCAGCAGCTTAGGCCCCCTGAACGGCAATGAGCAGTTCTTC. Translation gives CASSLGPLNGNEQFF.

This clonotype was counted many times. The chain combines TRBV6-2 or TRBV6-3 with TRBJ1-1, with D uncertain. This CDR3 comprises 14 residues. Germline values: CDR1 MNHEY, CDR2 SVGEGT. Trimming removed 2 bases at V and 1 base at J, with 8 bases between. In DNA, the CDR3 is TGTGCCAGCAGTTACACTCACTCGAACACTGAAGCTTTCTTT. Translation: CASSYTHSNTEAFF.

This clonotype has just a few counts. V gene TRBV7-9 combines with J gene TRBJ1-2, with D tentatively TRBD1 (5 bases). V shed 5 bases and J shed 3 bases, with 13 bases lying between them. The CDR3 extends over 14 amino acids. Germline V CDR1 and CDR2: SEHNR, FQNEAQ (reference sequence). CDR3 coding DNA: TGTGCCAGCAGCCTCGGGGGGAAGGACTATGGCTACACCTTC. It is translated as CASSLGGKDYGYTF.

The chain has TRBV7-2 and TRBJ1-1, with a weak D call TRBD1 (6 bases). The CDR3 covers 13 residues. With 4 bases removed from V and 5 bases from J, the gap between germline ends came to 11 bases. Germline assignment: CDR1 SGHTA and CDR2 FQGNSA. CDR3 residues: CASSSVGGTEAFF. For the CDR3, the DNA is TGTGCCAGCAGCTCCGTAGGGGGGACTGAAGCTTTCTTT.